The clone carrying this T cell receptor beta chain was counted once. What it binds is not known. The data were obtained in a study of T cell responses to AZD1222 COVID-19 vaccine. Study-wide findings and caveats: It was only a handful of AZD1222 recipients who were seropositive at baseline. Sampling captured repertoires only after the peak T cell response.

Method: immunoSEQ multiplex PCR; TCRdb's copy keeps in-frame clones and lacks some. The table includes 100,000 to 150,000 clones, approximately 85% detected once. The CDR3 spans 19 residues. From germline, CDR1 is LGHDT and CDR2 YNNKEL (reference sequence). V lost 4 bases to trimming and J lost 4 bases; unmatched junction nucleotides: 15. The source material was peripheral blood, sampled on day 0 of AZD1222 vaccination. The rearrangement uses TRBV3-1 (or the pseudogene TRBV3-2) and TRBJ2-3, with 12 bases identical to TRBD2. The receptor's source is an adult in good health. The CDR3, as DNA: TGTGCCAGCAGCCGGATTGGGCTAGCGGGGGGGCGCGCGCCAGATACGCAGTATTTT. This encodes CASSRIGLAGGRAPDTQYF.